This TCR beta chain was found in a study of T-cell memory formation after mild COVID-19 (dated by TCRdb to about 2021). For context, the study as a whole: Most TCR sequence clusters were specific to one of the two donors. Longitudinal TCRalpha and TCRbeta repertoire sequencing tracked T-cell clones expanding and contracting after mild COVID-19 in a couple of donors. Two young, previously healthy adult volunteers, one female and one male, were included in the cohort. What the research found in general, with its limitations: SARS-CoV-2 specificity was not confirmed for the second-wave clones peaking on day 37. Contracting CD4+ clones turned up mainly in the CM and EM memory subsets, whereas EMRA was where CD8+ clones were enriched. From day 15 to 85, contracting clones showed balanced CD4/CD8 phenotypes, whereas a second wave of clones that expanded from day 15 to 37 leaned towards CD4+. Some responding clones were detected in pre-infection memory, which suggested that pre-existing cross-reactive memory T cells had joined the SARS-CoV-2 response. The study included only a couple of mild cases, and larger cohorts that include severe cases with pre-infection samples were judged to be necessary.

Ficoll-Paque density gradient centrifugation was used to isolate PBMCs. At the junction V is shortened by 6 bases and J by 5 bases; bases outside the gene matches: 10. Measured from the cysteine to the phenylalanine, the CDR3 is 15 residues long. Left in the record is the CDR3 DNA by itself, 45 bases read in frame from the first base. The germline V gene yields WSHSY for CDR1 and SAAADI for CDR2. The instrument was an Illumina NovaSeq 6000. TCRalpha and TCRbeta cDNA libraries were constructed by 5'RACE with constant-segment primers, with sample barcodes and unique molecular identifiers being introduced. RNA was extracted from every sample with Trizol reagent. Library amplification was performed in two PCR steps, and a second sample barcode and Illumina TruSeq adapters were introduced in the second step. Sequencing of the libraries was done on an Illumina NovaSeq, producing 2 x 150 bp paired-end reads. As for the original processing: Reads were demultiplexed and collapsed into UMI-guided consensus sequences with migec v1.2.7. Using mixcr v2.1.11, the UMI consensuses were aligned to TRA and TRB V and J templates and assembled into clonotypes. Clonotypes were classified as expanded or contracted when called significant by both edgeR and NoisET, with noise models trained on biological replicates. For edgeR calls, the thresholds were a false discovery rate-adjusted p below 0.01 and a log2 fold-change of 1. As an exploratory analysis of dynamics, PCA with hierarchical clustering was applied to max-normalized trajectories of the 1000 most abundant clonotypes. Separately sequenced CD4+ and CD8+ repertoires were used to assign a CD4 or CD8 phenotype to each responding clone. TCRdb applied fastp at Q25 and MiXCR to the public reads, then kept only in-frame beta chains. Every distinct CDR3 protein forms one entry, paired with its most common genes and DNA. The V and J calls shown here were made by TCRdb, not taken from the authors' results. The sample profile shows 250,000 to 300,000 distinct CDR3 sequences; about 17% of them were found once. Roughly 23% of the sample comes from the top ten.

This clonotype occurred a few times. What this receptor recognizes is not known. Base qualities were left out, and no much larger clone turns up one base away. The receptor's source is a man aged 18 to 30 who had mild COVID-19 (a few samples of this study predate the infection). The sample titles of this study are shuffled in the database, so cell type and time point are left out; the donor was told from shared clones. Recombination connected TRBV10-2 to TRBJ1-1, and 9 junction bases match TRBD1. Input material: PBMCs or a T cell subset sorted from them (not recorded which). The DNA is TGCGCCAGCAGGGAGGGGACAGGGCAGAGGACTGAAGCTTTCTTT. Its protein is CASREGTGQRTEAFF.